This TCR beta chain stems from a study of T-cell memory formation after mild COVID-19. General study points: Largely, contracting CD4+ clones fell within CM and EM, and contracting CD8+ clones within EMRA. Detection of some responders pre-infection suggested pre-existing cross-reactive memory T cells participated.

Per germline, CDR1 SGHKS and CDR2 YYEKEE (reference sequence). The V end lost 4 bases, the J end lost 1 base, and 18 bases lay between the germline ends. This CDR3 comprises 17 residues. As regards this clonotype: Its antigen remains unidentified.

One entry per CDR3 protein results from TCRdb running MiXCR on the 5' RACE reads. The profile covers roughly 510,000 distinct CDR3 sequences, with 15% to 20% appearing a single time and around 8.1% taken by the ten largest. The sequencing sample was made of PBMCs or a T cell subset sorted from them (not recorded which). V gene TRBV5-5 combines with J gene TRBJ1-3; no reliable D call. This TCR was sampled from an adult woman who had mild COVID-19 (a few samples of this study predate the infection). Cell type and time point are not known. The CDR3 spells CASSLTALLGSGNTIYF. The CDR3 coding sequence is TGTGCCAGCAGCCTGACCGCACTGTTGGGGTCTGGAAACACCATATATTTT.